This T cell receptor beta chain was observed in a study of response to subunit inactivated influenza vaccine. Study conclusions and caveats: It was the authors' suggestion that each seasonal influenza vaccination recruits few new T cells.

J was trimmed by 2 bases and V by 3 bases; bases with no gene match: 4. Germline CDR1 is SEHNR and CDR2 is FQNEAQ (reference sequence). CDR3 length: 15 residues. This clonotype was counted ten times or more. The target antigen is unknown. In TCRdb, the RT-PCR reads were re-called with MiXCR into one record per CDR3 protein. The repertoire consists of 150,000 or so distinct CDR3 sequences, with approximately 11% occurring once and the leading ten covering around 12%. This receptor was identified in a man aged 50 to 60 who received an inactivated influenza vaccine. V usage is TRBV7-9 and J usage is TRBJ2-3; 8 nucleotides align to TRBD2. The sample here was non-naive T cells sorted from PBMCs, taken about 6 weeks after vaccination. This chain's CDR3 is CASSLGGRSTDTQYF. CDR3 bases: TGTGCCAGCAGCTTGGGCGGGAGGTCCACAGATACGCAGTATTTT.